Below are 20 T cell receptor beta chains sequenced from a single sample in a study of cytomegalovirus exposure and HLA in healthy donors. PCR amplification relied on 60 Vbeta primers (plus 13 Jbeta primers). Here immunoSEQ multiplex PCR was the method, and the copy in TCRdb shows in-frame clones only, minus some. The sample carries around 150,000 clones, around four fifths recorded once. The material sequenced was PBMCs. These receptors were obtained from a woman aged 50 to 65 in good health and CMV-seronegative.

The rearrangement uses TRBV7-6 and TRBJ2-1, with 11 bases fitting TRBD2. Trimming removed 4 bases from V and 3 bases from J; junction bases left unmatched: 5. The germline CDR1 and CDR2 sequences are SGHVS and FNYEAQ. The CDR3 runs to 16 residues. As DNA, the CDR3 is TGTGCCAGCAGCTCGCCGACTAGCGGGGTCTACAATGAGCAGTTCTTC. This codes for CASSSPTSGVYNEQFF.

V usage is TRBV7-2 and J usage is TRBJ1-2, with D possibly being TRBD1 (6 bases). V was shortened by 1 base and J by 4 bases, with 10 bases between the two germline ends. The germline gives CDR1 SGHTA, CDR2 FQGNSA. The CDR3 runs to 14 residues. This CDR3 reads CASSLGGRGYGYTF. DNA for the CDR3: TGTGCCAGCAGCTTAGGTGGCAGGGGCTATGGCTACACCTTC.

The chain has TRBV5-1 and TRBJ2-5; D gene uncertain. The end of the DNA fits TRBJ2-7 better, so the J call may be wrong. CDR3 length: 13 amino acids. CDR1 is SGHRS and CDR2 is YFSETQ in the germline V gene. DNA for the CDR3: TGCGCCAGCAGCTTGGGTCTCCTAAACGAGCAGTACTTC. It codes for CASSLGLLNEQYF.

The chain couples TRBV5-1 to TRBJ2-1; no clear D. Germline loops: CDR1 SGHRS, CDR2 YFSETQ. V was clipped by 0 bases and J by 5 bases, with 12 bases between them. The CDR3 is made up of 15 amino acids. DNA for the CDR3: TGCGCCAGCAGCTTGGTGGAGACCTCAAACAATGAGCAGTTCTTC. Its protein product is CASSLVETSNNEQFF.

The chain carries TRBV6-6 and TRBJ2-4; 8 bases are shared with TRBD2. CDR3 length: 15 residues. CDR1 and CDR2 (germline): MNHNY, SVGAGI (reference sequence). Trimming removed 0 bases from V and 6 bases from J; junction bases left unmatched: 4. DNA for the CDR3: TGTGCCAGCAGTTACTCGGGCGGGGGGACAAACATTCAGTACTTC. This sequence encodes CASSYSGGGTNIQYF.

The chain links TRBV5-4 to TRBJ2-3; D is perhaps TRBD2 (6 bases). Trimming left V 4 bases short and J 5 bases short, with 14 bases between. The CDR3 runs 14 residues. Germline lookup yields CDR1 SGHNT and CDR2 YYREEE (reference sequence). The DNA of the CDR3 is TGTGCCAGCAGCACGCGGGACCACCAAGATACGCAGTATTTT. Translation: CASSTRDHQDTQYF.

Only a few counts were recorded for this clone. CDR3 sequence reads: CASSGLGGLTYF. Here the CDR3 DNA reads TGTGCCAGCAGTGGACTTGGGGGCCTTACGTACTTC. The chain links TRBV7-2 to TRBJ2-5, with D perhaps TRBD1 (6 bases). Germline V gene lookup returns CDR1 SGHTA and CDR2 FQGNSA. This CDR3 is built from 12 residues. Trimming took 6 bases from V and 13 from J, leaving 18 bases between them.

The CDR3 region is CASSPLQGADTQYF. The CDR3 DNA reads TGTGCCAGCTCACCATTACAGGGAGCCGATACGCAGTATTTT. The genes are TRBV18 and TRBJ2-3; D is possibly TRBD1 (6 bases). Germline-derived CDR1 and CDR2 are KGHSH and LQKENI. The CDR3 length is 14 residues. The ends were cut back, 2 bases at V and 6 bases at J, with 12 bases in the middle.

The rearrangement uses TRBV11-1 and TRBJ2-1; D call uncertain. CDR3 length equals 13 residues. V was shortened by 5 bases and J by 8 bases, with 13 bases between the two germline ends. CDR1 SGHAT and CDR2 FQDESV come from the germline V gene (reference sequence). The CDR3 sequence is CASSRDTAYEQFF. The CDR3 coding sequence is TGTGCCAGCAGCAGAGACACCGCGTATGAGCAGTTCTTC.

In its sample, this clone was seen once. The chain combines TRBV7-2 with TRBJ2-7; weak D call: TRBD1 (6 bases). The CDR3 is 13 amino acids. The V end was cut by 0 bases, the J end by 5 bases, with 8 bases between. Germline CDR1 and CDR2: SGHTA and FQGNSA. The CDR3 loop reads CASSLARGNEQYF. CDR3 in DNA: TGTGCCAGCAGCTTAGCGAGGGGGAACGAGCAGTACTTC.

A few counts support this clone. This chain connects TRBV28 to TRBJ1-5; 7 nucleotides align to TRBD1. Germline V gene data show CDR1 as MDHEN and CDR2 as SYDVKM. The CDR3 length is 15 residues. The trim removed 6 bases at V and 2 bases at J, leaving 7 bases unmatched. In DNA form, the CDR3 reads TGTGCCAGCAGCCTGACAGGGTTTGGCAATCAGCCCCAGCATTTT. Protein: CASSLTGFGNQPQHF.

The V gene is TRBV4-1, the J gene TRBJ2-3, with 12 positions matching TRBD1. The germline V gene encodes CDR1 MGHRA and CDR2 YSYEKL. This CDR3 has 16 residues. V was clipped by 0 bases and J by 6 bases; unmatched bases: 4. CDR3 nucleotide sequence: TGCGCCAGCAGCCAAGACGGGACAGGGGGCGTCGATACGCAGTATTTT. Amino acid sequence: CASSQDGTGGVDTQYF.

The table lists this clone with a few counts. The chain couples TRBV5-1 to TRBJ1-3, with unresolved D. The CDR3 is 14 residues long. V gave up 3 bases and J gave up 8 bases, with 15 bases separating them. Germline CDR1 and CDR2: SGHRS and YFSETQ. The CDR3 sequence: CASSSMFEGDTIYF. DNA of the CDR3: TGCGCCAGCAGCTCGATGTTTGAAGGAGACACCATATATTTT.

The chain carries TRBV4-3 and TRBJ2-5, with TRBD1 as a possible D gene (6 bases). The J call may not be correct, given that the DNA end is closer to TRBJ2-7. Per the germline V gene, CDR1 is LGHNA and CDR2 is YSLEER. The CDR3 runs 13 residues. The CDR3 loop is CASSQGTEYEQYF. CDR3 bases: TGCGCCAGCAGCCAAGGGACAGAGTACGAGCAGTACTTC.

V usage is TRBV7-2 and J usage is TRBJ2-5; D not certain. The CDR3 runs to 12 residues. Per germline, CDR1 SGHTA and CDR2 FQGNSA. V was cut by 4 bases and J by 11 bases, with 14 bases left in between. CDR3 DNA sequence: TGTGCCAGCAGCTCCACTGCCCCTGTGCAGTACTTC. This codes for CASSSTAPVQYF.

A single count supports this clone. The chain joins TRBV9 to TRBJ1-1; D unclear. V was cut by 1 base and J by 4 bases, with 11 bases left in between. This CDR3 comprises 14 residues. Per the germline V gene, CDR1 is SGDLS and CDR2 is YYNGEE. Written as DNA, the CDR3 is TGTGCCAGCAGCGTACGCTCACATGTCACTGAAGCTTTCTTT. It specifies CASSVRSHVTEAFF.

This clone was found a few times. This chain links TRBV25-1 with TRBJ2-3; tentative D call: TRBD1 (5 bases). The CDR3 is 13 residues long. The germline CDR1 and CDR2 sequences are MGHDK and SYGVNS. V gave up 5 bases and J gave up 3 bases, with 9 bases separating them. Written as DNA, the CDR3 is TGTGCCAGCAGTAGACAGACTACAGATACGCAGTATTTT. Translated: CASSRQTTDTQYF. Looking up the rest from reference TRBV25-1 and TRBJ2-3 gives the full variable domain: EADIYQTPRYLVIGTGKKITLECSQTMGHDKMYWYQQDPGMELHLIHYSYGVNSTEKGDLSSESTVSRIRTEHFPLTLESARPSHTSQYLCASSRQTTDTQYFGPGTRLTVL.

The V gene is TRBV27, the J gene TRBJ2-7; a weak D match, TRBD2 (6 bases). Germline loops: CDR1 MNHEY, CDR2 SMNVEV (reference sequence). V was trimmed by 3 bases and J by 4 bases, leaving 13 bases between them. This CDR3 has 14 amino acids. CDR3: CASSFTAAGYEQYF. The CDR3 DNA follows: TGTGCCAGCAGTTTTACGGCGGCGGGGTACGAGCAGTACTTC.

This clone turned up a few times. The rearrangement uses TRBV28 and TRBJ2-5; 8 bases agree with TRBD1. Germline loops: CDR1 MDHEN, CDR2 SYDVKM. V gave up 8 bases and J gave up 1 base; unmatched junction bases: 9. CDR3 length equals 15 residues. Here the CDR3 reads CASAGTGGPQETQYF. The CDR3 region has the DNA TGTGCCAGCGCGGGGACAGGAGGACCCCAAGAGACCCAGTACTTC.

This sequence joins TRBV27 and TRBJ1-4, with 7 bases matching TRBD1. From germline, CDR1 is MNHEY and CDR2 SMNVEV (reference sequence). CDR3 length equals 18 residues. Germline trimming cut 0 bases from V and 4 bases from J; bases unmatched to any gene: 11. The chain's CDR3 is CASSLSSIWTGLNEKLFF. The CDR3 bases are TGTGCCAGCAGTTTATCGAGTATTTGGACAGGACTTAATGAAAAACTGTTTTTT.